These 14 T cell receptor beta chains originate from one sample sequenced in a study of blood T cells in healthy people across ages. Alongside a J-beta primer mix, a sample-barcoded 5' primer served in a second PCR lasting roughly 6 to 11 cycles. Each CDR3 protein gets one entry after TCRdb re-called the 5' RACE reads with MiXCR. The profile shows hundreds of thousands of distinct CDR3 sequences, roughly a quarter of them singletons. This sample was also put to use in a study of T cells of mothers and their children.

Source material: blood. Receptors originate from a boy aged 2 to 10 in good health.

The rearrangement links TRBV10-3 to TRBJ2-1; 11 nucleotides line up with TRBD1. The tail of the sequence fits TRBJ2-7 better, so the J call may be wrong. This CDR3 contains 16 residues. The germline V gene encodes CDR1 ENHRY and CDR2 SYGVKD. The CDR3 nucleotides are TGTGCCATCAGTGATCCTCCGGGACAGGGGGCCTACGAGCAGTACTTC. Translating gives CAISDPPGQGAYEQYF.

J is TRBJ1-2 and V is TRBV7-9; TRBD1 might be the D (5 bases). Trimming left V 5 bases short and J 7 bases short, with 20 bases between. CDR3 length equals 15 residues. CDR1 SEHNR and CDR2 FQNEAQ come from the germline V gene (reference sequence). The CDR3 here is CASSLRRQLPSGYTF. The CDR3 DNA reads TGTGCCAGCAGCCTCCGTCGACAGCTCCCTAGTGGCTACACCTTC.

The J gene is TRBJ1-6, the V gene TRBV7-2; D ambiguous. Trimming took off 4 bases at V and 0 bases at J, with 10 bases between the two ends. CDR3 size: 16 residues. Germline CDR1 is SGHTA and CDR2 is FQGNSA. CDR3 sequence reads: CASSSGPSSYNSPLHF. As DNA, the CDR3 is TGTGCCAGCAGCTCTGGCCCGAGCTCCTATAATTCACCCCTCCACTTT.

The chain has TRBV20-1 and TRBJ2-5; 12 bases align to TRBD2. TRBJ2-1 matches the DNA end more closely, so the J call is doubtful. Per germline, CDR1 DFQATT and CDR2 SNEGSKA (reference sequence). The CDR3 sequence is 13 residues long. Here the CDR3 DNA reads TGCAGTGCTAGGACTAGCGGGAGCGATGAGCAGTTCTTC. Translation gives CSARTSGSDEQFF.

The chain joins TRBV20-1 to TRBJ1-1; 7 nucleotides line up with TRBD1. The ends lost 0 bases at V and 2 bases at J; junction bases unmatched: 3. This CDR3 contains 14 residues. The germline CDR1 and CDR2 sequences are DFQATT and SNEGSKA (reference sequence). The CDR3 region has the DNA TGCAGTGCTAGAGACCAGGGGGTTAACACTGAAGCTTTCTTT. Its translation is CSARDQGVNTEAFF.

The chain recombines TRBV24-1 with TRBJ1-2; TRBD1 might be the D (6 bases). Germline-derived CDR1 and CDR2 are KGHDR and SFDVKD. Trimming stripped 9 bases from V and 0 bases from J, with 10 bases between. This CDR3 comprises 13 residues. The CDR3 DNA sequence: TGTGCCACCTCCAGGGGACCTAACTATGGCTACACCTTC. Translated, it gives CATSRGPNYGYTF.

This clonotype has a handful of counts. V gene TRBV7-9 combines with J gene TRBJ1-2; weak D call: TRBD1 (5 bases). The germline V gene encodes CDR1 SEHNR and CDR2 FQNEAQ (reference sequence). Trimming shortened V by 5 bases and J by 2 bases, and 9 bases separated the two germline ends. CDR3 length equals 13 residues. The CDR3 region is CASSQGDNYGYTF. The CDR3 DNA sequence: TGTGCCAGCAGCCAAGGGGACAACTATGGCTACACCTTC.

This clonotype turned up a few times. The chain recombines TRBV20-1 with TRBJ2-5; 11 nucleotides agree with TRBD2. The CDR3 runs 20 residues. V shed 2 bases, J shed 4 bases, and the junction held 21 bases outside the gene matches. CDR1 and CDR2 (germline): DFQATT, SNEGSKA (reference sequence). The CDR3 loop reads CSARQTTGTSGLRRAETQYF. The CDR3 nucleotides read TGCAGTGCTAGACAAACGACAGGGACTAGCGGACTTCGGAGGGCAGAGACCCAGTACTTC.

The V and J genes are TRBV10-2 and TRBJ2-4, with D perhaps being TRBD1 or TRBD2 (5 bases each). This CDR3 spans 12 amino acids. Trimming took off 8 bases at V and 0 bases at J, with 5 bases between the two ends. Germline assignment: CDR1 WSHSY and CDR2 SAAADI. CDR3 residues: CASGTAKNIQYF. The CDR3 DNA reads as TGCGCCAGCGGGACAGCCAAAAACATTCAGTACTTC.

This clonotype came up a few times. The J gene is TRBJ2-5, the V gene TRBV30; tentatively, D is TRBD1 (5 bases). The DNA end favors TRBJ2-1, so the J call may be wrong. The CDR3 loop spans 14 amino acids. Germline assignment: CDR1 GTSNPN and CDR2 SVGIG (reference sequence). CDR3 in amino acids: CAWSVLREPNEQFF. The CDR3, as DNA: TGTGCCTGGAGTGTCCTCAGGGAACCCAATGAGCAGTTCTTC.

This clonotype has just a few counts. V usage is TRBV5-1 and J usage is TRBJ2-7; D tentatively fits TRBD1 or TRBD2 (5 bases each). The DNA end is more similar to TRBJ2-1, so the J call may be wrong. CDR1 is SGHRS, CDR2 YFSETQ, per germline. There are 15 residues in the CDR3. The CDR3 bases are TGCGCCAGCAGCTCGGACATAGGGGAGAACAATGAGCAGTTCTTC. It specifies CASSSDIGENNEQFF.

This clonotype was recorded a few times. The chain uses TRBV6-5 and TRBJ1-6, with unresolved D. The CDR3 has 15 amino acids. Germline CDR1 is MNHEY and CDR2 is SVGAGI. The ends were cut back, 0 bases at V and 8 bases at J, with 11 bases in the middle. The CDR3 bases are TGTGCCAGCAGTTACTCACACCGGTTGGATTCACCCCTCCACTTT. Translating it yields CASSYSHRLDSPLHF.

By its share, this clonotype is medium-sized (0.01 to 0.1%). DNA for the CDR3: TGTGCCAGCAGCTTATCAGGGGGGGCCTACGAGCAGTACTTC. Protein product: CASSLSGGAYEQYF. The chain carries TRBV13 and TRBJ2-7, with D perhaps TRBD1 or TRBD2 (7 bases each). This CDR3 contains 14 residues. Trimming took 2 bases from V and 2 from J, leaving 10 bases between them. Germline lookup yields CDR1 PRHDT and CDR2 FYEKMQ (reference sequence).

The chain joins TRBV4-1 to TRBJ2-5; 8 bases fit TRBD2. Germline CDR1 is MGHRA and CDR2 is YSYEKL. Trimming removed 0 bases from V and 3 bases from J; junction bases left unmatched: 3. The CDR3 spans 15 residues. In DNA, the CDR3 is TGCGCCAGCAGCCAAGAAGAACTAGCGGAAGAGACCCAGTACTTC. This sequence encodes CASSQEELAEETQYF.